The 3 T cell receptor beta chains presented below share a single source sample, sequenced in a study of T cells after somatic rescue of genetic block. Method: immunoSEQ multiplex PCR; TCRdb's copy keeps in-frame clones and lacks some. The sample holds under 15,000 clones; less than 80% are singletons and the top ten take approximately 12%. The sequenced material came from peripheral blood mononuclear cells (PBMCs). Receptor source: a boy aged 10-17 years.

The table lists this clone with a few counts. The DNA of the CDR3 is TGTGCCAGCAGCTTACAGAGCTCTGGAAACACCATATATTTT. This translates into CASSLQSSGNTIYF. The chain combines TRBV13 with TRBJ1-3; D gene ambiguous. The length of the CDR3 is 14 residues. Germline CDR1 is PRHDT and CDR2 is FYEKMQ (reference sequence). The V gene lost 2 bases and the J gene lost 0 bases, with 5 bases spanning the gap.

This clone was seen a handful of times. V usage is TRBV30 and J usage is TRBJ1-2; TRBD1 matches 8 bases. Per the germline V gene, CDR1 is GTSNPN and CDR2 is SVGIG (reference sequence). The CDR3 runs to 13 residues. J was trimmed by 8 bases and V by 4 bases; bases with no gene match: 9. The CDR3 here is CAWTRGQGEGYTF. CDR3 nucleotide sequence: TGTGCCTGGACCAGAGGACAGGGCGAAGGCTACACCTTC.

The chain carries TRBV28 and TRBJ1-4; TRBD1 might be the D (6 bases). Trimming cost V 4 bases and J 3 bases, with 15 bases left between them. There are 16 residues in the CDR3. Germline V gives CDR1 MDHEN, CDR2 SYDVKM. The DNA for the CDR3 is TGTGCCAGCAGTTCTAACAGGGTTTCGTCTAATGAAAAACTGTTTTTT. Its protein is CASSSNRVSSNEKLFF. The entire variable domain, with the rest obtained from reference TRBV28 and TRBJ1-4, is as follows: DVKVTQSSRYLVKRTGEKVFLECVQDMDHENMFWYRQDPGLGLRLIYFSYDVKMKEKGDIPEGYSVSREKKERFSLILESASTNQTSMYLCASSSNRVSSNEKLFFGSGTQLSVL.